The present T cell receptor (beta chain) was sequenced within a study of T cell responses to AZD1222 COVID-19 vaccine. Study-level results: Baseline serostatus was positive in only a handful of AZD1222 recipients.

The method was immunoSEQ multiplex PCR; TCRdb's version includes in-frame clones alone and lacks a portion of them. Here the sample spans roughly 80,000 clones, roughly 80% being singletons. Of note for this clone: What it recognizes is unknown.

The J segment lost 5 bases and the V segment lost 1 base, leaving 13 bases of the junction unmatched. CDR1 and CDR2 (germline): SGHVS, FNYEAQ. This CDR3 is 18 amino acids long. This sequence joins TRBV7-6 and TRBJ2-3; 9 bases are shared with TRBD2. The sequence was collected from an adult in good health. This specimen consisted of peripheral blood, obtained on day 0 of AZD1222 vaccination. CDR3 loop: CASSLDAPLAGREDTQYF. CDR3 DNA sequence: TGTGCCAGCAGCTTAGATGCCCCCCTAGCGGGGCGGGAAGATACGCAGTATTTT.